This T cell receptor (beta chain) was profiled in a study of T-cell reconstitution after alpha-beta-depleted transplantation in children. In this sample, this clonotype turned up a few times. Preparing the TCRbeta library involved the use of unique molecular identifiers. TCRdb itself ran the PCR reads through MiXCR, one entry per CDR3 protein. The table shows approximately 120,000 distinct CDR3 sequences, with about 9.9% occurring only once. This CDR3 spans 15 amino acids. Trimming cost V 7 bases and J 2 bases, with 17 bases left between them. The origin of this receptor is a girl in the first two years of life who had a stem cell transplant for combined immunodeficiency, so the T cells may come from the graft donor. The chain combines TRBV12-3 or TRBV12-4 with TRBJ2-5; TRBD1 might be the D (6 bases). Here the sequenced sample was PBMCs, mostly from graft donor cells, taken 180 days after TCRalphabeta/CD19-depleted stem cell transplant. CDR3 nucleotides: TGTGCCAGCACTAAAAGATGGACAGAACAAGAGACCCAGTACTTC. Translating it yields CASTKRWTEQETQYF.